This paragraph reports one T cell receptor (beta chain). The sample comes from a study of blood T cell repertoires in COVID-19. Study at large: The United States, Italy and Spain were the sources of the acute and convalescent COVID-19 samples.

Measured with immunoSEQ multiplex PCR; TCRdb has only the in-frame clones, and not every one. Of around 63,000 clones in the sample, approximately 90% were seen once. Germline trimming cut 0 bases from V and 6 bases from J; bases unmatched to any gene: 15. This CDR3 spans 19 amino acids. Sequencing used peripheral blood. The receptor was derived from a woman at least 80 years old with acute or convalescent COVID-19. V gene TRBV23-1 combines with J gene TRBJ2-1, with 9 positions matching TRBD1. TRBV23-1 is an ORF, and what it does is uncertain. The CDR3 sequence is CASSQSGNRWTGAPNEQFF. The DNA for the CDR3 is TGCGCCAGCAGTCAATCGGGTAATAGGTGGACAGGGGCCCCCAATGAGCAGTTCTTC.